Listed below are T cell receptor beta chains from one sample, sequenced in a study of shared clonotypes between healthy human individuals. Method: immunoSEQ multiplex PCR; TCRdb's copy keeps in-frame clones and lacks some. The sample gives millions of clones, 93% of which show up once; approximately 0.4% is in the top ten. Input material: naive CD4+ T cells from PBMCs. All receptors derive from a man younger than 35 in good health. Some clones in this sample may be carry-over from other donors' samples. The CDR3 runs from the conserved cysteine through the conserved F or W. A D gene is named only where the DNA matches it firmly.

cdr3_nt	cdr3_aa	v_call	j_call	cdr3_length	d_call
TGTGCCAGCAGCCCCACGCCCGGGACAGTCACAGTATTACCAGATGGCTACACCTTC	CASSPTPGTVTVLPDGYTF	TRBV7-6	TRBJ1-2	19	TRBD1
TGCGCCAGCAGCTTCGGGCCTGAAGCTTTCTTT	CASSFGPEAFF	TRBV5-1	TRBJ1-1	11	.
TGTGCCAGCAGCTGGAGAGACGGAACAGATACGCAGTATTTT	CASSWRDGTDTQYF	TRBV5-4	TRBJ2-3	14	.
TGTGCCATCAGCCCAGCGGTGGGTGGCTACACCTTC	CAISPAVGGYTF	TRBV10-3	TRBJ1-2	12	.
TGTGCCTGGAGTCTCTCCGGTGCAGATACGCAGTATTTT	CAWSLSGADTQYF	TRBV30	TRBJ2-3	13	.
TGTGCCAGCTCACCACGAAGGGGAGACAGGGCCAACTCTGGGGCCAACGTCCTGACTTTC	CASSPRRGDRANSGANVLTF	TRBV18	TRBJ2-6	20	TRBD1
TGTGCCAGCGGGTTTCATGGGACAAATTGGGAAAAACTGTTTTTT	CASGFHGTNWEKLFF	TRBV27	TRBJ1-4	15	.
TGTGCCAGCAGTTTTGAGGGACCGACTGAGCAGTACTTC	CASSFEGPTEQYF	TRBV27	TRBJ2-7	13	.
TGTGCCAGCAGGCACGGGGGGTGGGGCCCTTTAGGCAATGAGCAGTTCTTC	CASRHGGWGPLGNEQFF	TRBV28	TRBJ2-1	17	TRBD2
TGTGCCAGCAGTTTATCGGAAGGAGGACGAGGGCAGCCCCAGCATTTT	CASSLSEGGRGQPQHF	TRBV27	TRBJ1-5	16	.
TGCGCCAGCAGCTCTTTAGCCGGCAGCACAGATACGCAGTATTTT	CASSSLAGSTDTQYF	TRBV5-1	TRBJ2-3	15	.
TGTGCCAGCAGCTTTAGCGGGACAGCCTACAATGAGCAGTTCTTC	CASSFSGTAYNEQFF	TRBV11-3	TRBJ2-1	15	.
TGTGCCAGCAGTCAACTAGCGGGGGTCCACAATGAGCAGTTCTTC	CASSQLAGVHNEQFF	TRBV7-2	TRBJ2-1	15	TRBD2